The entry that follows covers one TCR beta chain sequence. What it recognizes is unknown. The sample originates from a study of shared clonotypes between healthy human individuals. Study-level results: Richness estimates generally favored naive over memory subsets. Despite large depth, rarefaction showed incomplete sorted-subset sequencing. Sampling involved blood alone; tissue repertoires likely differ.

Using about 220 ng DNA, around 30,000 T cell genomes, the sorted-subset replicate PCRs were run. TCRdb's table, derived via immunoSEQ multiplex PCR, lists solely in-frame clones and lacks some. The top ten clones hold approximately 0.35% of a sample with roughly 2,500,000 clones, over 85% of them seen once. The V gene lost 5 bases and the J gene lost 0 bases, with 14 bases spanning the gap. The CDR3 extends over 15 amino acids. The germline gives CDR1 MNHNY, CDR2 SVGAGI (reference sequence). The chain recombines TRBV6-6 with TRBJ2-7; D remains unclear. The origin of this receptor is a man between 18 and 29 years old in good health. Some clones in this sample may be carry-over from other donors' samples. The source material was naive CD4+ T cells from PBMCs. This sample's subset: CD45RA+ positively selected. Here the CDR3 reads CASSARPGSSYEQYF. Here the CDR3 DNA reads TGTGCCAGCAGTGCTAGACCCGGAAGCTCCTACGAGCAGTACTTC.